This TCR beta chain was captured in a study of T cell repertoires in cytomegalovirus infection. About the research overall: Both recently identified HLA-C-restricted and well-studied HLA-B-restricted CMV epitopes were used in the study. CMV infection together with matching HLA type was indicated by public TCR beta signatures. General study results and limits: There were carriers of CMV plus the relevant HLA, and cumulative public TCR beta family frequency identified them. Within the response measured ex vivo, HLA-C-restricted CMV-specific TCR beta clonotypes were dominant.

Notes on this clonotype: The antigen remains unidentified.

Via MiXCR, TCRdb re-called the reads, giving one row per CDR3 protein. The data show about 890,000 distinct CDR3 sequences, with around 30% seen just once and over 13% held by the top ten. This TCR was sampled from a human donor in good health (CMV status not recorded). Some clones in this sample may be carry-over from other donors' samples. The sequencing used cultured CD8+ T cells from PBMCs, collected from culture after CMV antigen stimulation.

In nucleotides, the CDR3 is TGTGCCAGCAGCCCGTTCCGGAATACCTATGGCTACACCTTC. It encodes CASSPFRNTYGYTF. The gene calls are TRBV12-3 or TRBV12-4 and TRBJ1-2; D unresolved. The V gene lost 6 bases and the J gene lost 4 bases, with 15 bases spanning the gap. This CDR3 region has 14 residues.